The T cell receptor (beta chain) under discussion was sequenced for a study of cytotoxic CD8 clonotypes in ibrutinib-treated CLL. Points from the study as a whole: Shared public clonotypes were rare, and on treatment they either got smaller or stayed the same.

This CDR3 contains 17 residues. The V and J ends lost 1 base and 7 bases respectively, with 23 bases between them. Germline lookup yields CDR1 SGHTA and CDR2 FQGNSA. Sequencing used immunoSEQ multiplex PCR; TCRdb keeps in-frame clones, though not all of them. The data show over 75,000 clones, almost 80% seen once. Roughly 2 micrograms of genomic DNA from cryopreserved PBMCs went into TCR beta libraries. Of note for this clone: No antigen is known for it.

This clonotype originated in a human donor with chronic lymphocytic leukemia. This specimen consisted of PBMCs, obtained after 12 months of ibrutinib treatment. The chain carries TRBV7-2 and TRBJ2-7, with D possibly TRBD1 on 5 matching bases. The CDR3 bases are TGTGCCAGCAGCTTAGGAAGTACGGCAGGGATCCTACGAGAGCAGTACTTC. Protein: CASSLGSTAGILREQYF. The variable domain in full, completed from reference TRBV7-2 and TRBJ2-7, reads GAGVSQSPSNKVTEKGKDVELRCDPISGHTALYWYRQSLGQGLEFLIYFQGNSAPDKSGLPSDRFSAERTGGSVSTLTIQRTQQEDSAVYLCASSLGSTAGILREQYFGPGTRLTVT.